This is a list of T cell receptor beta chains from one sample in a study of beta chain features in type 1 diabetes. Repertoires were generated with immunoSEQ multiplex PCR, while TCRdb's copy carries only in-frame clones and drops some. The profile shows more than 120,000 clones, more than 9% of them singletons. Specimen: naive CD4+ T cells from blood. The receptors shown here come from a man younger than 30 in good health. Both conserved end residues are part of each CDR3. The order of the fields is clone size, D gene, J gene, V gene, CDR3 length, CDR3 protein, CDR3 DNA. D genes are given only for firm matches. Rows may omit the clone size; those that give it use once, few, many or a size class.

size: many; D: NA; J: TRBJ2-2; V: TRBV4-3; length: 13; CDR3: CASSQYPQEELFF; DNA: TGCGCCAGCAGCCAGTACCCCCAGGAGGAGCTGTTTTTT
size: NA; D: TRBD1; J: TRBJ2-3; V: TRBV18; length: 14; CDR3: CASRTGASTDTQYF; DNA: TGTGCCAGCCGGACAGGAGCTAGCACAGATACGCAGTATTTT
size: NA; D: NA; J: TRBJ1-4; V: TRBV14; length: 15; CDR3: CASSQGPRINEKLFF; DNA: TGTGCCAGCAGCCAAGGCCCCAGGATTAATGAAAAACTGTTTTTT
size: few; D: TRBD1; J: TRBJ1-1; V: TRBV7-8; length: 13; CDR3: CASSFTGDAEAFF; DNA: TGTGCCAGCAGCTTTACAGGGGACGCTGAAGCTTTCTTT
size: few; D: NA; J: TRBJ2-1; V: TRBV2; length: 17; CDR3: CASSGGGGDRSYNEQFF; DNA: TGTGCCAGCAGTGGGGGGGGAGGGGACAGGTCCTACAATGAGCAGTTCTTC
size: NA; D: TRBD2; J: TRBJ2-5; V: TRBV5-1; length: 16; CDR3: CASSLARLAGEETQYF; DNA: TGCGCCAGCAGCTTGGCCAGGCTAGCGGGGGAAGAGACCCAGTACTTC
size: once; D: NA; J: TRBJ1-5; V: TRBV10-3; length: 16; CDR3: CAISESIGGGNQPQHF; DNA: TGTGCCATCAGTGAGTCGATAGGGGGGGGCAATCAGCCCCAGCATTTT
size: NA; D: TRBD2; J: TRBJ2-3; V: TRBV9; length: 15; CDR3: CASSVVSSGADTQYF; DNA: TGTGCCAGCAGCGTAGTATCTAGCGGGGCAGATACGCAGTATTTT
size: NA; D: TRBD1; J: TRBJ1-2; V: TRBV15; length: 15; CDR3: CATSTRDRGLGGYTF; DNA: TGTGCCACCAGCACCCGGGACAGGGGGCTTGGTGGCTACACCTTC
size: NA; D: NA; J: TRBJ2-7; V: TRBV20-1; length: 11; CDR3: CSARDSYEQYF; DNA: TGCAGTGCTAGAGACAGCTACGAGCAGTACTTC
size: few; D: TRBD2; J: TRBJ2-7; V: TRBV19; length: 15; CDR3: CASTRSGGSSYEQYF; DNA: TGTGCCAGTACCAGATCCGGGGGGAGCTCCTACGAGCAGTACTTC
size: NA; D: NA; J: TRBJ2-5; V: TRBV11-1; length: 14; CDR3: CASSFQGGQETQYF; DNA: TGTGCCAGCAGCTTCCAGGGAGGTCAAGAGACCCAGTACTTC
size: NA; D: TRBD1; J: TRBJ2-6; V: TRBV18; length: 17; CDR3: CASSPGTARSGANVLTF; DNA: TGTGCCAGCTCACCAGGGACAGCACGTTCTGGGGCCAACGTCCTGACTTTC
size: few; D: TRBD1; J: TRBJ2-1; V: TRBV7-2; length: 14; CDR3: CASSSGQGAWEQFF; DNA: TGTGCCAGCAGCTCCGGACAGGGGGCTTGGGAGCAGTTCTTC
size: few; D: NA; J: TRBJ1-6; V: TRBV7-2; length: 16; CDR3: CASSQLTGYYNSPLHF; DNA: TGTGCCAGCAGCCAACTAACAGGATACTATAATTCACCCCTCCACTTT
size: few; D: TRBD2; J: TRBJ2-5; V: TRBV6-5; length: 15; CDR3: CASRLAGGPPETQYF; DNA: TGTGCCAGCAGGCTAGCGGGGGGGCCCCCAGAGACCCAGTACTTC
size: few; D: TRBD2; J: TRBJ2-1; V: TRBV4-3; length: 14; CDR3: CASSQWGGPGEQFF; DNA: TGCGCCAGCAGCCAATGGGGAGGGCCGGGTGAGCAGTTCTTC